This entry features one T cell receptor (beta chain) sequence. This entry is derived from a study of blood T cell repertoires in COVID-19. Original processing methods: Amplification of reference gene primers provided the estimated nucleated cell counts. This table comes from immunoSEQ multiplex PCR, and its TCRdb copy is limited to in-frame clones, with some not included. V, J and clone size derive from that table, while D and trimming were established from the DNA sequence. This repertoire shows about 110,000 clones, under 75% found once; its top ten account for 6.5% to 8.5%. Input material: peripheral blood. The receptor was isolated from a woman in her sixties with acute or convalescent COVID-19.

CDR3 region: CARTSDTEAFF. As DNA, the CDR3 is TGTGCCAGAACGTCGGACACTGAAGCTTTCTTT. The J gene is TRBJ1-1, the V gene TRBV7-6; D is ambiguous. The germline gives CDR1 SGHVS, CDR2 FNYEAQ. The CDR3 is 11 amino acids. Trimming took 9 bases from V and 3 from J, leaving 8 bases between them.